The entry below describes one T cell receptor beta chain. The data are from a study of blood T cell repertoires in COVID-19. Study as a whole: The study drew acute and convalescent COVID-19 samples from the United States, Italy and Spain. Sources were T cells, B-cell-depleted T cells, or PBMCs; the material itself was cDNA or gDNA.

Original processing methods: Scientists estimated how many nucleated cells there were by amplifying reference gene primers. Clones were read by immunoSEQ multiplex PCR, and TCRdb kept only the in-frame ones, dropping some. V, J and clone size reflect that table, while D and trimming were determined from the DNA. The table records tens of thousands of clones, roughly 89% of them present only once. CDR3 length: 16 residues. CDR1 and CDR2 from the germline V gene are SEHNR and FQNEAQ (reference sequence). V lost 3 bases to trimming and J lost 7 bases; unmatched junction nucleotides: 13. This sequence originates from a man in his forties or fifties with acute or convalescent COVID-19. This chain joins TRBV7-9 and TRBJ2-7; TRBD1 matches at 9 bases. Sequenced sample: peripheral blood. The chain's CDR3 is CASSFPGQGFRGEQYF. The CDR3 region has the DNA TGTGCCAGCAGCTTCCCGGGACAGGGATTTAGGGGGGAGCAGTACTTC.